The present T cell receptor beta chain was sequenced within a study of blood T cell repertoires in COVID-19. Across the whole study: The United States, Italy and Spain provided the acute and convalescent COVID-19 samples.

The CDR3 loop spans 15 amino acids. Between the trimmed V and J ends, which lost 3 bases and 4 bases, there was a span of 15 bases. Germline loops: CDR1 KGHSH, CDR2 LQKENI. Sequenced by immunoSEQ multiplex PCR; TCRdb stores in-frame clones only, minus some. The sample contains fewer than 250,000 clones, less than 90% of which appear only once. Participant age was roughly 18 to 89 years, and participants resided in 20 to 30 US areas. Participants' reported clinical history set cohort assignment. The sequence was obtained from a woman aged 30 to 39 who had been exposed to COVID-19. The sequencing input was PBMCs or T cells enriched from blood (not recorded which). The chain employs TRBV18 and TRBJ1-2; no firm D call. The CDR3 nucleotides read TGTGCCAGCTCACCTTCCGTCCCGGGTGCCTATGGCTACACCTTC. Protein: CASSPSVPGAYGYTF. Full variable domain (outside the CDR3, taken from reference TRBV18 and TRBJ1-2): NAGVMQNPRHLVRRRGQEARLRCSPMKGHSHVYWYRQLPEEGLKFMVYLQKENIIDESGMPKERFSAEFPKEGPSILRIQQVVRGDSAAYFCASSPSVPGAYGYTFGSGTRLTVV.